The 26 T cell receptor beta chains presented below share a single source sample, sequenced in a study of control samples from healthy donors and cancer patients. Profiling relied on immunoSEQ multiplex PCR, and the TCRdb table lists in-frame clones only, not all of them. The sample shows roughly 200,000 clones, roughly 94% of them seen only once. Sequencing used blood. The receptors originated from a man aged 50-59 years in good health.

The rearrangement uses TRBV4-2 and TRBJ1-4; TRBD1 is a possible D gene (6 bases). CDR3 length: 14 residues. Germline V gene sequence: CDR1 LGHNA, CDR2 YNFKEQ. V lost 4 bases and J lost 5, with 11 bases in between. CDR3 region: CASSRQVSNEKLFF. CDR3 nucleotides: TGTGCCAGCAGCCGACAGGTTTCCAATGAAAAACTGTTTTTT.

J is TRBJ1-2 and V is TRBV3-1 (or the pseudogene TRBV3-2); tentatively, D is TRBD1 (6 bases). This CDR3 comprises 13 residues. The V end was cut by 6 bases, the J end by 8 bases, with 16 bases between. Germline loops: CDR1 LGHDT, CDR2 YNNKEL (reference sequence). CDR3 coding DNA: TGTGCCAGCAGTCGCCTGTGGACAGCCGGCTACACCTTC. Amino acid sequence: CASSRLWTAGYTF.

This clone was seen repeatedly, ten times or more. The V gene is TRBV5-4, the J gene TRBJ2-1; 10 bases match TRBD2. The CDR3 spans 15 residues. Germline lookup yields CDR1 SGHNT and CDR2 YYREEE (reference sequence). The V and J ends lost 2 bases and 5 bases, in that order; junction bases with no gene match: 4. CDR3 sequence: CASSFLTSGDNEQFF. In nucleotides, the CDR3 is TGTGCCAGCAGCTTCTTAACTAGCGGGGACAATGAGCAGTTCTTC. Full variable domain (rest looked up from reference TRBV5-4 and TRBJ2-1): ETGVTQSPTHLIKTRGQQVTLRCSSQSGHNTVSWYQQALGQGPQFIFQYYREEENGRGNFPPRFSGLQFPNYSSELNVNALELDDSALYLCASSFLTSGDNEQFFGPGTRLTVL.

This chain uses TRBV18 with TRBJ1-5; no clear D gene. CDR3 length equals 14 residues. Germline values: CDR1 KGHSH, CDR2 LQKENI. Trimming pared 1 base from V and 7 bases from J, leaving 11 bases between. Here the CDR3 DNA reads TGTGCCAGCTCACCACAGGGCACGGGGCAGCCCCAGCATTTT. It is translated as CASSPQGTGQPQHF.

J is TRBJ1-5 and V is TRBV2, with 9 bases fitting TRBD1. CDR1 and CDR2 from the germline V gene are SNHLY and FYNNEI. Trimming took 4 bases from V and 3 from J; bases not matched to a gene: 4. This CDR3 has 15 amino acids. CDR3 sequence reads: CASSGGQGHNQPQHF. CDR3 in DNA: TGTGCCAGCAGTGGAGGACAGGGGCACAATCAGCCCCAGCATTTT.

The rearrangement joins TRBV15 to TRBJ1-3; 9 bases are shared with TRBD1. Germline CDR1 LNHNV, CDR2 YYDKDF (reference sequence). Germline trimming cut 5 bases from V and 2 bases from J; bases unmatched to any gene: 4. This CDR3 has 15 residues. CDR3 residues: CATSATGGPGNTIYF. The CDR3 nucleotides are TGTGCCACCAGCGCGACAGGGGGACCTGGAAACACCATATATTTT.

The chain has TRBV2 and TRBJ1-2; tentatively, D is TRBD1 (5 bases). The germline gives CDR1 SNHLY, CDR2 FYNNEI. The CDR3 runs 13 residues. V was shortened by 5 bases and J by 6 bases, with 13 bases between the two germline ends. This CDR3 reads CASSNRQENGYTF. The DNA of the CDR3 is TGTGCCAGCAGTAACAGGCAAGAAAATGGCTACACCTTC.

The chain couples TRBV3-1 (or the pseudogene TRBV3-2) to TRBJ1-2, with D unresolved. The V gene's germline CDR1 is LGHDT and CDR2 YNNKEL (reference sequence). The V end was cut by 5 bases, the J end by 4 bases, with 17 bases between. The CDR3 extends over 15 amino acids. CDR3 sequence: CASSSLGREPYGYTF. Here the CDR3 DNA reads TGTGCCAGCAGCTCACTTGGACGGGAGCCCTATGGCTACACCTTC.

The chain links TRBV10-3 to TRBJ2-3; 7 nucleotides agree with TRBD2. This CDR3 region has 14 residues. V shed 7 bases and J 0 bases; nucleotides not matched to a gene: 4. Germline-derived CDR1 and CDR2 are ENHRY and SYGVKD. CDR3 protein: CAIKPGGSTDTQYF. In nucleotides, the CDR3 is TGTGCCATCAAACCGGGGGGTAGCACAGATACGCAGTATTTT.

Here the CDR3 DNA reads TGTGCCAGCAGCCTACGGGGGGGGCGTATCCAAGAGACCCAGTACTTC. Protein sequence: CASSLRGGRIQETQYF. The chain is built from TRBV3-1 (or the pseudogene TRBV3-2) and TRBJ2-5; TRBD2 matches 8 bases. The V and J ends lost 4 bases and 1 base, in that order; junction bases with no gene match: 8. The CDR3 length is 16 residues. The germline gives CDR1 LGHDT, CDR2 YNNKEL (reference sequence).

This chain uses TRBV12-1 with TRBJ2-4; whether TRBD2, the table's D call, matches the DNA was not checked. TRBV12-1 is a listed pseudogene. This CDR3 comprises 16 residues. The CDR3, as DNA: TGTGCCAGCAGCCCACTCAGGGCGAGCGGGGGGAACATTCAGTACTTC. Protein sequence: CASSPLRASGGNIQYF.

This sequence joins TRBV3-1 (or the pseudogene TRBV3-2) and TRBJ1-2; D is ambiguous. This CDR3 region has 12 residues. Germline CDR1 is LGHDT and CDR2 is YNNKEL (reference sequence). Trimming took 0 bases from V and 4 from J, leaving 3 bases between them. DNA for the CDR3: TGTGCCAGCAGCCAAGACTTCTATGGCTACACCTTC. Residues: CASSQDFYGYTF.

The chain links TRBV11-1 to TRBJ1-1; D unresolved. Germline lookup yields CDR1 SGHAT and CDR2 FQDESV (reference sequence). This CDR3 is built from 14 residues. Trimming removed 1 base at V and 3 bases at J, with 9 bases between. As DNA, the CDR3 is TGTGCCAGCAGCTTAGAACTGGGATACACTGAAGCTTTCTTT. Translation: CASSLELGYTEAFF.

The table lists this clone with a count of one. This chain uses TRBV5-4 with TRBJ2-5, with TRBD1 identical over 10 bases. CDR3 length: 13 amino acids. The J segment lost 6 bases and the V segment lost 6 bases, leaving 5 bases of the junction unmatched. CDR1 is SGHNT, CDR2 YYREEE, per germline (reference sequence). CDR3 coding DNA: TGTGCCAGCAAAGGGACAGGGGTACAGACCCAGTACTTC. It yields the protein CASKGTGVQTQYF.

The chain carries TRBV3-1 (or the pseudogene TRBV3-2) and TRBJ1-2, with 12 bases lining up with TRBD1. The CDR3 has 16 amino acids. V was pared by 5 bases and J by 8 bases, with 12 bases of the junction left unmatched. Germline V lookup: CDR1 LGHDT, CDR2 YNNKEL (reference sequence). The DNA for the CDR3 is TGTGCCAGCAGCGCCACACCGGGACAGGGGGCGCGGGGCTACACCTTC. This encodes CASSATPGQGARGYTF.

The J gene is TRBJ2-7, the V gene TRBV7-2; D is uncertain. Germline V gene lookup returns CDR1 SGHTA and CDR2 FQGNSA. V shed 4 bases and J shed 7 bases, with 20 bases lying between them. The CDR3 spans 15 residues. Written as DNA, the CDR3 is TGTGCCAGCAGCTCCCCCCGGGTCGGTCTGGGGGAGCAGTACTTC. Encoded protein: CASSSPRVGLGEQYF.

This chain joins TRBV7-9 and TRBJ2-7; no clear D gene. V was cut by 2 bases and J by 3 bases, with 8 bases left in between. Germline V gene data show CDR1 as SEHNR and CDR2 as FQNEAQ (reference sequence). The CDR3 is made up of 13 amino acids. CDR3 in DNA: TGTGCCAGCAGCTTAAAAGGGAACTACGAGCAGTACGTC. Its protein is CASSLKGNYEQYV.

The chain carries TRBV4-2 and TRBJ1-6, with 8 nucleotides matching TRBD1. CDR3 size: 14 residues. CDR1 LGHNA and CDR2 YNFKEQ come from the germline V gene. V lost 0 bases to trimming and J lost 8 bases; unmatched junction nucleotides: 0. The CDR3 DNA sequence: TGTGCCAGCAGCCAAGAGGGACAGGATTCACCCCTCCACTTT. Encoded protein: CASSQEGQDSPLHF.

The chain carries TRBV20-1 and TRBJ1-2; D is ambiguous. The V end was cut by 0 bases, the J end by 6 bases, with 5 bases between. The CDR3 spans 11 residues. Germline lookup yields CDR1 DFQATT and CDR2 SNEGSKA (reference sequence). CDR3 sequence reads: CSARDRNGYTF. CDR3 nucleotides: TGCAGTGCTAGAGATCGGAATGGCTACACCTTC.

The V gene is TRBV20-1, the J gene TRBJ2-3, with 9 nucleotides matching TRBD2. Germline CDR1 DFQATT, CDR2 SNEGSKA (reference sequence). This CDR3 region has 15 residues. V shed 3 bases, J shed 2 bases, and the junction held 6 bases outside the gene matches. CDR3 region: CSASDKRGDTDTQYF. In DNA, the CDR3 is TGCAGTGCTAGTGATAAGCGGGGGGACACAGATACGCAGTATTTT.

In its sample, this clone was seen once. This chain connects TRBV4-2 to TRBJ2-2, with a possible D match to TRBD2 (6 bases). Between the trimmed V and J ends, which lost 0 bases and 4 bases, there was a span of 15 bases. The germline V gene encodes CDR1 LGHNA and CDR2 YNFKEQ. The CDR3 is 17 residues long. The CDR3 region is CASSQDRRGLGTGELFF. The CDR3 nucleotides are TGTGCCAGCAGCCAAGATCGGCGGGGCCTCGGCACCGGGGAGCTGTTTTTT.

The gene calls are TRBV9 and TRBJ1-3; a possible D gene is TRBD1 (5 bases). The CDR3 spans 17 residues. Trimming removed 3 bases at V and 4 bases at J, with 20 bases between. The germline CDR1 and CDR2 sequences are SGDLS and YYNGEE. The CDR3 here is CASSAPKGYEGGNTIYF. The DNA of the CDR3 is TGTGCCAGCAGCGCTCCGAAAGGTTACGAGGGGGGAAACACCATATATTTT.

As DNA, the CDR3 is TGTGCCAGCAGTGCTACCTTGGGGGCTACCAAACATTTT. It specifies CASSATLGATKHF. The V gene is TRBV2, the J gene TRBJ1-5; a possible D gene is TRBD1 (6 bases). V lost 4 bases, J lost 16 bases, and 20 bases lay in between. This CDR3 comprises 13 residues. Germline loops: CDR1 SNHLY, CDR2 FYNNEI.

This chain uses TRBV27 with TRBJ2-5; no definite D call. With 7 bases removed from V and 2 bases from J, the gap between germline ends came to 17 bases. The CDR3 has 15 amino acids. Germline loops: CDR1 MNHEY, CDR2 SMNVEV (reference sequence). The DNA of the CDR3 is TGTGCCAGCAAAATACCAAGGAACAAACAAGAGACCCAGTACTTC. It codes for CASKIPRNKQETQYF.

This clone was seen only once. The CDR3 DNA reads as TGCAGCGTCGTTAGACAGGGTGCGGGGAGGGGGTACGAGCAGTACTTC. This sequence encodes CSVVRQGAGRGYEQYF. The chain combines TRBV29-1 with TRBJ2-7; tentatively, D is TRBD1 or TRBD2 (7 bases each). This CDR3 region has 16 residues. V lost 6 bases, J lost 4 bases, and 25 bases lay in between. Per germline, CDR1 SQVTM and CDR2 ANQGSEA.

The chain combines TRBV7-2 with TRBJ1-2; 10 bases agree with TRBD1. The length of the CDR3 is 15 residues. CDR1 and CDR2 (germline): SGHTA, FQGNSA. J was trimmed by 6 bases and V by 0 bases; bases with no gene match: 4. The CDR3 spells CASSLARGQGNGYTF. CDR3 DNA: TGTGCCAGCAGCTTAGCGCGGGGACAGGGGAATGGCTACACCTTC.